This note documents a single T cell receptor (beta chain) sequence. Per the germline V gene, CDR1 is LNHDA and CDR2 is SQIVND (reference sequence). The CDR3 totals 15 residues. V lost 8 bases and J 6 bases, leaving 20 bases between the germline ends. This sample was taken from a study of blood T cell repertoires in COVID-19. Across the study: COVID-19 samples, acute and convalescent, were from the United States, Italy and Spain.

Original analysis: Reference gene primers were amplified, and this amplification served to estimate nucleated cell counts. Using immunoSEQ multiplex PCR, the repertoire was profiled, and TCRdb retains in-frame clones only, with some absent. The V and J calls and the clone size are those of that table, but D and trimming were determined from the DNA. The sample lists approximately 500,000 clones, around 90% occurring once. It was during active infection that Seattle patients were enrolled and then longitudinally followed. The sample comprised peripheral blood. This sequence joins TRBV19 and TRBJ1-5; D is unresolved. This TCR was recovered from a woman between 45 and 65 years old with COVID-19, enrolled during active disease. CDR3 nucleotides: TGTGCCAGTCGGTTATTCGTGCCCGGAGGTCAGCCCCAGCATTTT. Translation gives CASRLFVPGGQPQHF.